The subject of this entry is one T cell receptor (beta chain). This sample was included in a study of blood T cell repertoires in COVID-19. Deletions cut 6 bases from V and 2 bases from J, with 15 bases between. This CDR3 is built from 15 residues. Per the germline V gene, CDR1 is MGHRA and CDR2 is YSYEKL. The data were produced by immunoSEQ multiplex PCR, yet TCRdb's version contains in-frame clones alone and is incomplete. The repertoire has under 200,000 clones, around 85% of them found once; the top ten carry 2.1%. The sequencing sample was made of peripheral blood. This receptor was identified in a man in his 70s with active or convalescent COVID-19. The chain joins TRBV4-1 to TRBJ2-3; D unresolved. The CDR3: CASRPTQADTDTQYF. Written as DNA, the CDR3 is TGCGCCAGCAGACCAACCCAGGCAGACACAGATACGCAGTATTTT.